This TCR beta chain is from a study of blood T cell repertoires in COVID-19. Study in general: Material from acute and convalescent COVID-19 was sourced from the United States, Italy and Spain. The analysed material was cDNA or gDNA that came from T cells, B-cell-depleted T cells, or PBMCs.

Enrollment of patients from Seattle took place during active infection, with longitudinal follow-up. The CDR3 extends over 16 amino acids. V trimming: 5 bases; J trimming: 4 bases; junction bases outside the gene matches: 11. Germline CDR1 SEHNR, CDR2 FQNEAQ (reference sequence). TCRdb's table, derived via immunoSEQ multiplex PCR, lists solely in-frame clones and lacks some. The repertoire holds roughly 250,000 clones, about 80% seen once, with around a sixth in the top ten. Sequenced material: peripheral blood. This chain connects TRBV7-9 to TRBJ1-2; 9 bases match TRBD1. The source is a person aged 65 to 85 with COVID-19, enrolled during active disease. CDR3 amino acids: CASSPPDRGVGYGYTF. CDR3 DNA sequence: TGTGCCAGCAGCCCTCCAGACAGGGGGGTGGGCTATGGCTACACCTTC.